Below are 22 T cell receptor beta chains sequenced from a single sample in a study of PD-L1 blockade in urothelial cancer. Repertoires were generated with immunoSEQ multiplex PCR, while TCRdb's copy carries only in-frame clones and drops some. The sample holds under 95,000 clones, less than 90% seen once. Noted time point: pretreatment peripheral blood. Specimen: PBMCs, collected around atezolizumab (anti-PD-L1) treatment. Receptors originate from a man aged 55 to 70 with urothelial cancer.

The chain has TRBV9 and TRBJ2-5; 11 bases agree with TRBD2. Looked up from germline, CDR1 is SGDLS and CDR2 is YYNGEE. J was trimmed by 5 bases and V by 4 bases; bases with no gene match: 10. This CDR3 spans 16 amino acids. The CDR3 DNA is TGTGCCAGCAGCCCCCGGATAGCGGGGGGGCAGGAGACCCAGTACTTC. Translating gives CASSPRIAGGQETQYF.

This clone was counted a single time. The gene calls are TRBV28 and TRBJ2-1, with D tentatively TRBD2 (5 bases). CDR1 and CDR2 from the germline V gene are MDHEN and SYDVKM. The length of the CDR3 is 16 residues. V was cut by 5 bases and J by 5 bases, with 19 bases left in between. The CDR3 DNA is TGTGCCAGCAGTCTCCGGACTCCCCCGAGGGACAATGAGCAGTTCTTC. This codes for CASSLRTPPRDNEQFF.

This clone was detected only a few times. The V and J genes are TRBV6-1 and TRBJ2-7, with a weak D call TRBD1 (6 bases). With 6 bases removed from V and 0 bases from J, the gap between germline ends came to 15 bases. Germline CDR1 is MNHNS and CDR2 is SASEGT. The CDR3 consists of 15 residues. The CDR3, as DNA: TGTGCCAGCAGGATCGCAGGGGATAGCTCCTACGAGCAGTACTTC. As protein: CASRIAGDSSYEQYF.

This chain joins TRBV6-1 and TRBJ1-6, with 9 nucleotides matching TRBD1. V lost 3 bases to trimming and J lost 6 bases; unmatched junction nucleotides: 3. Germline V gene sequence: CDR1 MNHNS, CDR2 SASEGT. The CDR3 is 15 residues long. CDR3 DNA: TGTGCCAGCAGTGACCCGACAGGGGGTAATTCACCCCTCCACTTT. Its protein product is CASSDPTGGNSPLHF.

The chain recombines TRBV11-1 with TRBJ2-6; the D is unclear. Germline V gene lookup returns CDR1 SGHAT and CDR2 FQDESV (reference sequence). The CDR3 is 18 residues long. Trimming pared 5 bases from V and 0 bases from J, leaving 17 bases between. The CDR3 is CASSLTGRFSSGANVLTF. CDR3 DNA sequence: TGTGCCAGCAGCCTTACCGGCAGGTTTAGCTCTGGGGCCAACGTCCTGACTTTC.

The gene calls are TRBV5-1 and TRBJ2-3; maybe TRBD2 (7 bases). The CDR3 is 15 amino acids. Germline V gene sequence: CDR1 SGHRS, CDR2 YFSETQ. V was shortened by 0 bases and J by 5 bases, with 13 bases between the two germline ends. The CDR3 loop reads CASSLEGGVQDTQYF. The CDR3 DNA follows: TGCGCCAGCAGCTTGGAAGGGGGGGTACAAGATACGCAGTATTTT. Variable domain in full (rest from reference TRBV5-1 and TRBJ2-3): KAGVTQTPRYLIKTRGQQVTLSCSPISGHRSVSWYQQTPGQGLQFLFEYFSETQRNKGNFPGRFSGRQFSNSRSEMNVSTLELGDSALYLCASSLEGGVQDTQYFGPGTRLTVL.

The V call is TRBV10-1, the J call TRBJ2-1; TRBD2 agrees at 8 bases. Germline V lookup: CDR1 WNHNN, CDR2 SYGVQD (reference sequence). V gave up 4 bases and J gave up 5 bases; unmatched junction bases: 4. CDR3 length equals 14 residues. CDR3 residues: CASSGSGKDNEQFF. CDR3 nucleotides: TGCGCCAGCAGTGGTAGCGGGAAGGACAATGAGCAGTTCTTC.

The chain carries TRBV7-9 and TRBJ1-3; D not certain. This CDR3 is 16 amino acids long. CDR1 and CDR2 from the germline V gene are SEHNR and FQNEAQ (reference sequence). Between the trimmed V and J ends, which lost 7 bases and 0 bases, there was a span of 16 bases. As DNA, the CDR3 is TGTGCCAGCACCCTAGGGTATGGGAGCTCTGGAAACACCATATATTTT. Protein sequence: CASTLGYGSSGNTIYF.

V is TRBV7-7 and J is TRBJ2-3, with TRBD2 as a possible D gene (6 bases). The CDR3 has 13 residues. The germline gives CDR1 SSHAT, CDR2 FNYEAQ (reference sequence). The V and J ends lost 2 bases and 5 bases respectively, with 8 bases between them. The CDR3 DNA reads TGTGCCAGCAGCTTATCGGAGGGAGATACGCAGTATTTT. This encodes CASSLSEGDTQYF.

This chain joins TRBV7-2 and TRBJ1-1; 7 nucleotides match TRBD1. The junction had 9 bases not matched to a gene; V was cut back by 5 bases and J by 9 bases. The germline gives CDR1 SGHTA, CDR2 FQGNSA. This CDR3 spans 13 amino acids. This CDR3 reads CASSPMAGGKAFF. The DNA of the CDR3 is TGTGCCAGCAGCCCGATGGCAGGGGGAAAAGCTTTCTTT.

The chain is built from TRBV29-1 and TRBJ2-1, with 10 nucleotides matching TRBD1. The CDR3 is made up of 21 amino acids. V lost 4 bases to trimming and J lost 4 bases; unmatched junction nucleotides: 25. Germline CDR1 SQVTM, CDR2 ANQGSEA. The CDR3 reads CSVVNRRGQGGTRRNYNEQFF. Written as DNA, the CDR3 is TGCAGCGTTGTAAACCGACGAGGACAGGGGGGTACTCGGAGGAATTACAATGAGCAGTTCTTC.

This rearrangement joins TRBV4-1 to TRBJ2-7; 9 bases agree with TRBD2. CDR1 and CDR2 from the germline V gene are MGHRA and YSYEKL. The CDR3 has 15 amino acids. The ends lost 4 bases at V and 0 bases at J; junction bases unmatched: 4. CDR3 nucleotides: TGCGCCAGCAGCCCCGCTAGCGGGAACTCCTACGAGCAGTACTTC. It codes for CASSPASGNSYEQYF.

V is TRBV19 and J is TRBJ2-3, with 11 positions matching TRBD2. Germline trimming cut 6 bases from V and 2 bases from J; bases unmatched to any gene: 16. Germline V CDR1 and CDR2: LNHDA, SQIVND (reference sequence). The CDR3 is 19 residues long. The CDR3 DNA reads as TGTGCCAGTAGAAACCGCGGGGCTAGCGGGGGGCGGGTCACAGATACGCAGTATTTT. Protein product: CASRNRGASGGRVTDTQYF.

CDR3 in amino acids: CASSQVTPTGNTIYF. DNA for the CDR3: TGTGCCAGCAGCCAAGTTACACCCACAGGAAACACCATATATTTT. The V gene is TRBV14, the J gene TRBJ1-3; D is undetermined. Germline CDR1 and CDR2: SGHDN and FVKESK. V shed 1 base and J shed 4 bases, with 11 bases lying between them. The CDR3 runs 15 residues. Supplemented by reference TRBV14 and TRBJ1-3, the full variable domain reads EAGVTQFPSHSVIEKGQTVTLRCDPISGHDNLYWYRRVMGKEIKFLLHFVKESKQDESGMPNNRFLAERTGGTYSTLKVQPAELEDSGVYFCASSQVTPTGNTIYFGEGSWLTVV.

This sequence joins TRBV10-3 and TRBJ1-2; 8 bases line up with TRBD1. Germline V gene lookup returns CDR1 ENHRY and CDR2 SYGVKD. The CDR3 runs to 14 residues. The ends lost 4 bases at V and 4 bases at J; junction bases unmatched: 5. The CDR3 region has the DNA TGTGCCATCAGTGTGGGACAGGACACCTATGGCTACACCTTC. It translates to CAISVGQDTYGYTF.

This clone was seen a single time. The chain carries TRBV19 and TRBJ2-7; 9 bases map to TRBD1. This CDR3 is built from 14 residues. V dropped 6 bases and J dropped 5; count of bases not matched to a gene: 8. In germline, CDR1 is LNHDA, CDR2 SQIVND (reference sequence). CDR3 amino acids: CASREGTGKDEQYF. The CDR3 region has the DNA TGTGCCAGTAGAGAGGGGACAGGGAAAGACGAGCAGTACTTC.

The rearrangement links TRBV6-5 to TRBJ1-2; D is ambiguous. CDR1 is MNHEY and CDR2 is SVGAGI in the germline V gene. The CDR3 is 12 amino acids. V dropped 4 bases and J dropped 4 bases, with 7 bases sitting between them. Here the CDR3 DNA reads TGTGCCAGCAGTTCCTACTTCTATGGCTACACCTTC. It is translated as CASSSYFYGYTF.

The chain carries TRBV11-2 and TRBJ2-2, with D tentatively TRBD2 (8 bases). This CDR3 contains 17 residues. Trimming shortened V by 5 bases and J by 7 bases, and 23 bases separated the two germline ends. Germline V gives CDR1 SGHAT, CDR2 FQNNGV. As DNA, the CDR3 is TGTGCCAGCAGCCTGGCCGGACTAGCAGGGGGAGGCGGGGAGCTGTTTTTT. Amino acids: CASSLAGLAGGGGELFF.

This chain uses TRBV2 with TRBJ2-7; weak D call: TRBD1 (6 bases). This CDR3 has 15 amino acids. Germline V gives CDR1 SNHLY, CDR2 FYNNEI. V was cut by 2 bases and J by 2 bases, with 13 bases left in between. This CDR3 is CASSELTGDTYEQYF. The CDR3 DNA reads as TGTGCCAGCAGTGAACTGACAGGAGACACCTACGAGCAGTACTTC.

The chain carries TRBV5-1 and TRBJ2-3; 8 positions match TRBD2. Germline V lookup: CDR1 SGHRS, CDR2 YFSETQ. This CDR3 is built from 17 residues. The junction had 10 bases not matched to a gene; V was cut back by 2 bases and J by 2 bases. This CDR3 reads CASSFGAGGLLTDTQYF. In DNA, the CDR3 is TGCGCCAGCAGCTTTGGCGCGGGGGGCCTCCTCACAGATACGCAGTATTTT.

This chain uses TRBV2 with TRBJ2-4; tentatively, D is TRBD1 (7 bases). Deletions cut 5 bases from V and 4 bases from J, with 15 bases between. Germline CDR1 and CDR2: SNHLY and FYNNEI. The CDR3 loop spans 15 amino acids. The DNA of the CDR3 is TGTGCCAGCAGTTACGAGGCAGGGGGGAAAAACATTCAGTACTTC. Translation gives CASSYEAGGKNIQYF.

V gene TRBV28 combines with J gene TRBJ2-3; TRBD1 matches at 9 bases. The CDR3 is made up of 12 amino acids. Per the germline V gene, CDR1 is MDHEN and CDR2 is SYDVKM. V lost 4 bases, J lost 10 bases, and 3 bases stayed unmatched. CDR3 in amino acids: CASSSRQGAQYF. The CDR3 nucleotides are TGTGCCAGCAGTTCGCGACAGGGGGCGCAGTATTTT.